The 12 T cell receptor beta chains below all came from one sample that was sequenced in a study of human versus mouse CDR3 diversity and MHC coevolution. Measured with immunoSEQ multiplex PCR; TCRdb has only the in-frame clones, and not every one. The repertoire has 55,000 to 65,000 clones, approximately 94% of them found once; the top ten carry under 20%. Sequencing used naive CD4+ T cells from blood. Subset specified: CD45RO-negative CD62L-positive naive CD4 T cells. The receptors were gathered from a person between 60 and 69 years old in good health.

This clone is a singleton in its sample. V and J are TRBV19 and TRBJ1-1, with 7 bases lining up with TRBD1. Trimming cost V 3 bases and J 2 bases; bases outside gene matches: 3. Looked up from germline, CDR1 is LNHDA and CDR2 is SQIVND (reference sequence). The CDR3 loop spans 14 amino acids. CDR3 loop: CASSMGQTNTEAFF. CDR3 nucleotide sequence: TGTGCCAGTAGTATGGGACAGACTAACACTGAAGCTTTCTTT. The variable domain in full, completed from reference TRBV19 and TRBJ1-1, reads DGGITQSPKYLFRKEGQNVTLSCEQNLNHDAMYWYRQDPGQGLRLIYYSQIVNDFQKGDIAEGYSVSREKKESFPLTVTSAQKNPTAFYLCASSMGQTNTEAFFGQGTRLTVV.

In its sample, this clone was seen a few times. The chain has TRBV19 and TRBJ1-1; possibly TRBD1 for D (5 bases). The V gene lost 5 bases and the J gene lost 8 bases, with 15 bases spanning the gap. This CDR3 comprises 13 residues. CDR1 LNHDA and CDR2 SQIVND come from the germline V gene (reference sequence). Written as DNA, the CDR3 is TGTGCCAGTAGTTCGAACCGCGACAGAGAAGCTTTCTTT. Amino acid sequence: CASSSNRDREAFF. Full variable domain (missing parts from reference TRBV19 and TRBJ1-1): DGGITQSPKYLFRKEGQNVTLSCEQNLNHDAMYWYRQDPGQGLRLIYYSQIVNDFQKGDIAEGYSVSREKKESFPLTVTSAQKNPTAFYLCASSSNRDREAFFGQGTRLTVV.

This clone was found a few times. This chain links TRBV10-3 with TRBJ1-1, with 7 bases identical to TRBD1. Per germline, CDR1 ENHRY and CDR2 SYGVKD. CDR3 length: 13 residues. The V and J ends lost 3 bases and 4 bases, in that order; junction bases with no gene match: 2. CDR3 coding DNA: TGTGCCATCAGTGAAGGACAGGCCACTGAAGCTTTCTTT. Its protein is CAISEGQATEAFF.

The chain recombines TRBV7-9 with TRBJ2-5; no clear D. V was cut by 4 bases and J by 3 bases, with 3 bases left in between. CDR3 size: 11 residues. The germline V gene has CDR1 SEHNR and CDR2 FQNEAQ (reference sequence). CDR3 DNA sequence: TGTGCCAGCAGCTCGGAAGAGACCCAGTACTTC. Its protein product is CASSSEETQYF.

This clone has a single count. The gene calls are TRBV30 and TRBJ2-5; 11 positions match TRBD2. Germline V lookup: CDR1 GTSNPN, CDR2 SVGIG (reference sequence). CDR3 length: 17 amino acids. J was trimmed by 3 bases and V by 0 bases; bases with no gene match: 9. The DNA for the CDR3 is TGTGCCTGGAGTGTAGAGGTGGGACTAGCGGAGAAAGAGACCCAGTACTTC. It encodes CAWSVEVGLAEKETQYF. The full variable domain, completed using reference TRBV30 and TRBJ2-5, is SQTIHQWPATLVQPVGSPLSLECTVEGTSNPNLYWYRQAAGRGLQLLFYSVGIGQISSEVPQNLSASRPQDRQFILSSKKLLLSDSGFYLCAWSVEVGLAEKETQYFGPGTRLLVL.

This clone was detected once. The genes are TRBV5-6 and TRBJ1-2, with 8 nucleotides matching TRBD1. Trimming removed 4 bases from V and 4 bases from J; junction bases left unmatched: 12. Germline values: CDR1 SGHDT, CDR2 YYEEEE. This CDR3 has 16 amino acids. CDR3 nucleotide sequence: TGTGCCAGCAGCCGCGGCGGGACAGGTCAACTCTATGGCTACACCTTC. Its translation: CASSRGGTGQLYGYTF. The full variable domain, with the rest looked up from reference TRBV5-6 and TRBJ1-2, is DAGVTQSPTHLIKTRGQQVTLRCSPKSGHDTVSWYQQALGQGPQFIFQYYEEEERQRGNFPDRFSGHQFPNYSSELNVNALLLGDSALYLCASSRGGTGQLYGYTFGSGTRLTVV.

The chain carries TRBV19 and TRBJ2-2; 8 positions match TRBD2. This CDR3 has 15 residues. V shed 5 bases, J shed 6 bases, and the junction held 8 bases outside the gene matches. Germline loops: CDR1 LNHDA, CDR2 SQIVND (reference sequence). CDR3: CASSPAGGPAGELFF. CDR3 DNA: TGTGCCAGTAGTCCGGCGGGAGGCCCTGCCGGGGAGCTGTTTTTT.

CDR3 region: CASSLEGGVGAEAFF. DNA of the CDR3: TGCGCCAGCAGCTTGGAGGGCGGGGTAGGCGCTGAAGCTTTCTTT. The chain links TRBV5-1 to TRBJ1-1; D is ambiguous. This CDR3 region has 15 residues. V was trimmed by 0 bases and J by 6 bases, leaving 15 bases between them. Germline lookup yields CDR1 SGHRS and CDR2 YFSETQ.

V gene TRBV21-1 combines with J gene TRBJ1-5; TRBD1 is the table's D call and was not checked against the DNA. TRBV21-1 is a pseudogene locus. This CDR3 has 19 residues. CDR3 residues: CASSKLGQGADVTNQPQHF. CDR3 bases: TGTGCCAGCAGCAAACTAGGACAGGGGGCCGACGTCACCAATCAGCCCCAGCATTTT.

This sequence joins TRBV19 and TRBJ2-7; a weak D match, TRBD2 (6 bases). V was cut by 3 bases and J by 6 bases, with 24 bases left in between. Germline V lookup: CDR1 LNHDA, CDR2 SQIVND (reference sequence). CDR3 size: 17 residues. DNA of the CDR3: TGTGCCAGTAGTATTCAAGCCACGCGGGGCCAGAGGTCCGAGCAGTACTTC. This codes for CASSIQATRGQRSEQYF.

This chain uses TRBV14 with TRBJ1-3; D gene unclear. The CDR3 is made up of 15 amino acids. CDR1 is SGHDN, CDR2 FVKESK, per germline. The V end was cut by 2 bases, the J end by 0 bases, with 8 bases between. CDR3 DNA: TGTGCCAGCAGCCAACTCCTCGGCTCTGGAAACACCATATATTTT. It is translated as CASSQLLGSGNTIYF.

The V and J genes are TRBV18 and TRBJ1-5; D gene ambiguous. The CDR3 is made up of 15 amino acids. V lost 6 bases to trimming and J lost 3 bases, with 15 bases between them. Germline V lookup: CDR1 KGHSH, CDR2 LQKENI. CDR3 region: CASSIGGTTNQPQHF. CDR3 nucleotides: TGTGCCAGCTCGATAGGCGGAACGACCAATCAGCCCCAGCATTTT.